This T cell receptor beta chain was sequenced for a study of blood T cell repertoires in COVID-19. Study overall: Samples came from the United States, Italy and Spain, spanning acute and convalescent COVID-19. PBMCs, B-cell-depleted T cells, or T cells provided the cDNA or gDNA that made up the material.

Under the authors' procedure: Amplification from reference gene primers served as the basis for estimated nucleated cell counts. Clones were read by immunoSEQ multiplex PCR, and TCRdb kept only the in-frame ones, dropping some. V and J calls and clone size are given by that table; D and trimming were obtained from the DNA. The table shows 250,000 to 350,000 clones, with 87% occurring only once. This CDR3 is 15 amino acids long. V dropped 1 base and J dropped 6; count of bases not matched to a gene: 4. Germline loops: CDR1 SGHNT, CDR2 YENEEA. The sample was peripheral blood. This chain joins TRBV11-3 and TRBJ2-1; 9 bases agree with TRBD2. This TCR derives from a woman aged 45-59 years who had recovered from COVID-19. For the CDR3, the DNA is TGTGCCAGCAGCTTAGGAACTAGCGGGTTCAATGAGCAGTTCTTC. It is translated as CASSLGTSGFNEQFF.